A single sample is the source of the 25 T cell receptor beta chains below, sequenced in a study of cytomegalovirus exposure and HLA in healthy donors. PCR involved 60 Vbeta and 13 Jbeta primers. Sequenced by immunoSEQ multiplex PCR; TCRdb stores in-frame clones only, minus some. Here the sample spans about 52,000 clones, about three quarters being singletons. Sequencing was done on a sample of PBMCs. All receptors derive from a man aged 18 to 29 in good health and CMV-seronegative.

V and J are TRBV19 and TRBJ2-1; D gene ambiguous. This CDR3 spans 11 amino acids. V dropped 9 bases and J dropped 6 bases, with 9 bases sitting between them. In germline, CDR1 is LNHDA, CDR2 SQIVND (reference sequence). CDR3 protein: CASQLVNEQFF. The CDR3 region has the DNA TGTGCCAGCCAACTGGTCAATGAGCAGTTCTTC.

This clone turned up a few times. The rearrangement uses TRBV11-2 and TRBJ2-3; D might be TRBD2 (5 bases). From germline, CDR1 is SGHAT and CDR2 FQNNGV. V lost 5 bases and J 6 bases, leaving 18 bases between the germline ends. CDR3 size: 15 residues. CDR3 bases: TGTGCCAGCAGCGCGCCACTAGAAAGAATGGATACGCAGTATTTT. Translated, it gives CASSAPLERMDTQYF. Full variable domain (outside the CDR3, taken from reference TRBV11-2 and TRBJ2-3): EAGVAQSPRYKIIEKRQSVAFWCNPISGHATLYWYQQILGQGPKLLIQFQNNGVVDDSQLPKDRFSAERLKGVDSTLKIQPAKLEDSAVYLCASSAPLERMDTQYFGPGTRLTVL.

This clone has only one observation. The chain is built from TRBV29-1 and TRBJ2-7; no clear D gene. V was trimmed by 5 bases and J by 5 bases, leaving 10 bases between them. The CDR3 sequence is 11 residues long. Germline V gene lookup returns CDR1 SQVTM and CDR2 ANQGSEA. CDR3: CSVQQSHEQYF. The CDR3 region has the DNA TGCAGCGTTCAACAATCCCACGAGCAGTACTTC.

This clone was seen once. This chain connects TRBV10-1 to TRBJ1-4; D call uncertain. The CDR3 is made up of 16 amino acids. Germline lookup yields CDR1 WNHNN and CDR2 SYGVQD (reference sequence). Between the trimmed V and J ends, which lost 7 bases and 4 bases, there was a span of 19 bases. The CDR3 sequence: CASTLGDKAINEKLFF. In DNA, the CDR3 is TGCGCCAGCACCCTAGGAGATAAGGCCATTAATGAAAAACTGTTTTTT.

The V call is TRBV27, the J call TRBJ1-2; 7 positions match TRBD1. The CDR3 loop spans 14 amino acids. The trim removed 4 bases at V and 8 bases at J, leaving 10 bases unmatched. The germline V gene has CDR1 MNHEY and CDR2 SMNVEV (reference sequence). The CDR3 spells CASSSPADRSGYTF. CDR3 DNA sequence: TGTGCCAGCAGTTCGCCAGCGGACAGGAGCGGCTACACCTTC.

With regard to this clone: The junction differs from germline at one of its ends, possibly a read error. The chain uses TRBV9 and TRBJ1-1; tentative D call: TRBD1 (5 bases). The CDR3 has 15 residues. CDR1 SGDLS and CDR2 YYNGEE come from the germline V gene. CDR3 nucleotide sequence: TGTGCCAGCAGCGTAGCAGATGGGGCGAACACCGAAGCTTTCTTT. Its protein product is CASSVADGANTEAFF.

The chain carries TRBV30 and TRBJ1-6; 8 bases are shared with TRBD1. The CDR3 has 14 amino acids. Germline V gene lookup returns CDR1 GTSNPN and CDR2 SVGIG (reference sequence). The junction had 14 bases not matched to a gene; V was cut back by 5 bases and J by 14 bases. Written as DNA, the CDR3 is TGTGCCTGGGGGGGACAGGCCCTTGGAGGGGCCCTCCACTTT. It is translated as CAWGGQALGGALHF. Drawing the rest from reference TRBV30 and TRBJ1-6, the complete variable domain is SQTIHQWPATLVQPVGSPLSLECTVEGTSNPNLYWYRQAAGRGLQLLFYSVGIGQISSEVPQNLSASRPQDRQFILSSKKLLLSDSGFYLCAWGGQALGGALHFGNGTRLTVT.

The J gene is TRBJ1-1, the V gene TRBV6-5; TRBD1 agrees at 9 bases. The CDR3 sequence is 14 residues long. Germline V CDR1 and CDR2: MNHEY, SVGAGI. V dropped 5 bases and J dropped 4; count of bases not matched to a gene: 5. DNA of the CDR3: TGTGCCAGCAGTGTATTGACAGGGGGCACTGAAGCTTTCTTT. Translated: CASSVLTGGTEAFF.

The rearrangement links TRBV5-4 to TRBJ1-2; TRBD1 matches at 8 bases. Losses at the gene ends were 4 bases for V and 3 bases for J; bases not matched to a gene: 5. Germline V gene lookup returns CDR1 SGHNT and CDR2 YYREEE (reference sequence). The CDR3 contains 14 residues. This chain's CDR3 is CASSADREYYGYTF. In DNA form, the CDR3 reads TGTGCCAGCAGCGCGGACAGGGAGTACTATGGCTACACCTTC.

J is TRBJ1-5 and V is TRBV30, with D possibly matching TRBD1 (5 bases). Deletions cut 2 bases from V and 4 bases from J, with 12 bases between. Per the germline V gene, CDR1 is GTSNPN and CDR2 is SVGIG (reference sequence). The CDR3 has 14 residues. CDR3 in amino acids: CAWSQGADNQPQHF. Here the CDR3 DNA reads TGTGCCTGGAGTCAAGGGGCTGATAATCAGCCCCAGCATTTT.

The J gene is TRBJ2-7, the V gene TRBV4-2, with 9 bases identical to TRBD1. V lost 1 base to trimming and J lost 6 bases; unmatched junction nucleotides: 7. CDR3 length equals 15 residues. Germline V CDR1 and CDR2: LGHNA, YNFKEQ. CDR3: CASSQVGQGLGEQYF. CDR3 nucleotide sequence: TGTGCCAGCAGCCAAGTGGGACAGGGTCTGGGCGAGCAGTACTTC.

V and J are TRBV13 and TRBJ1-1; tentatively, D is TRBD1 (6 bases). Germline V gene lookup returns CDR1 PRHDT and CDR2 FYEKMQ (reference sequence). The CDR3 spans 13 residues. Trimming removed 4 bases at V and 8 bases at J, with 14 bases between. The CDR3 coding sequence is TGTGCCAGCAGCTCTGACGGTGGGACAGAAGCTTTCTTT. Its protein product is CASSSDGGTEAFF.

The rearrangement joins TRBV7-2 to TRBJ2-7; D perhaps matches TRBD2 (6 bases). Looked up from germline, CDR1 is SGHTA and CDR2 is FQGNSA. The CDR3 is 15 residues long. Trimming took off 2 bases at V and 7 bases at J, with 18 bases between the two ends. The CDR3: CASSLYRSEGREQYF. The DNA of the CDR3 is TGTGCCAGCAGCTTATACAGGTCCGAGGGGAGGGAGCAGTACTTC. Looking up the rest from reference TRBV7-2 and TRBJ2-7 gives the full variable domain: GAGVSQSPSNKVTEKGKDVELRCDPISGHTALYWYRQSLGQGLEFLIYFQGNSAPDKSGLPSDRFSAERTGGSVSTLTIQRTQQEDSAVYLCASSLYRSEGREQYFGPGTRLTVT.

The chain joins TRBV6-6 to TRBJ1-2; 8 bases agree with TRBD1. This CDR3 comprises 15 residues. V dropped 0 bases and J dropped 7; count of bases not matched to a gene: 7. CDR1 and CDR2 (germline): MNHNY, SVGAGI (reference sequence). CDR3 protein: CASSYSVRTGLGYTF. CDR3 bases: TGTGCCAGCAGTTACTCGGTCAGGACAGGGCTTGGCTACACCTTC.

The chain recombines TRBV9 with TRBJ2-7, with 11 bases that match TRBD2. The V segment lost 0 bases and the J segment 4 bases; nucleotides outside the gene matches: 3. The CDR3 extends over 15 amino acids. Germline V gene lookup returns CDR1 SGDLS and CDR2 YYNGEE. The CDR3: CASSVVAGGKYEQYF. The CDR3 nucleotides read TGTGCCAGCAGCGTAGTAGCGGGAGGGAAGTACGAGCAGTACTTC.

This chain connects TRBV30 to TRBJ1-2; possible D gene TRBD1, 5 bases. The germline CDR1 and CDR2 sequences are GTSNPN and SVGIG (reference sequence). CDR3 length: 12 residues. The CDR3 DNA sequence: TGTGCGCCTTTGACAGAAAACTATGGCTACACCTTC. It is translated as CAPLTENYGYTF. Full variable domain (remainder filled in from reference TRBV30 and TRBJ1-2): SQTIHQWPATLVQPVGSPLSLECTVEGTSNPNLYWYRQAAGRGLQLLFYSVGIGQISSEVPQNLSASRPQDRQFILSSKKLLLSDSGFYLCAPLTENYGYTFGSGTRLTVV.

The CDR3 DNA is TGTGCCAGTAGTATAGGCGTCTACGAGCAGTACTTC. Translated, it gives CASSIGVYEQYF. V is TRBV19 and J is TRBJ2-7, with D unclear. The CDR3 extends over 12 amino acids. The V end lost 1 base, the J end lost 3 bases, and 4 bases lay between the germline ends. Germline CDR1 LNHDA, CDR2 SQIVND (reference sequence). Full variable domain (outside the CDR3, taken from reference TRBV19 and TRBJ2-7): DGGITQSPKYLFRKEGQNVTLSCEQNLNHDAMYWYRQDPGQGLRLIYYSQIVNDFQKGDIAEGYSVSREKKESFPLTVTSAQKNPTAFYLCASSIGVYEQYFGPGTRLTVT.

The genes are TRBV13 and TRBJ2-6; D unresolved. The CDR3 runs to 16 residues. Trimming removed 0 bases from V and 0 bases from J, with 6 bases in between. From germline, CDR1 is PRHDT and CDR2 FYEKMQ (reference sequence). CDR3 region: CASSLGRSSGANVLTF. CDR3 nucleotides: TGTGCCAGCAGCTTAGGCCGGAGCTCTGGGGCCAACGTCCTGACTTTC.

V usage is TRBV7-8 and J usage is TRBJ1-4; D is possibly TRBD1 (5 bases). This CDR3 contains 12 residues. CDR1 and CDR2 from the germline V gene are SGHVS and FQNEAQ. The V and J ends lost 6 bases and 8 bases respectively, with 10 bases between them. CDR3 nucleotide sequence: TGTGCCAGCAGGGGGGGGGAGGAAAAACTGTTTTTT. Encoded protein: CASRGGEEKLFF.

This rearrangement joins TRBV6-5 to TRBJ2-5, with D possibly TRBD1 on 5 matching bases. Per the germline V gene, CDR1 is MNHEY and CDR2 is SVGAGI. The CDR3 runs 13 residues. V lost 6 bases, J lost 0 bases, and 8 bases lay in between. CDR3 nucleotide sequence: TGTGCCAGCAGATTGACAGACCAAGAGACCCAGTACTTC. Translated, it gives CASRLTDQETQYF.

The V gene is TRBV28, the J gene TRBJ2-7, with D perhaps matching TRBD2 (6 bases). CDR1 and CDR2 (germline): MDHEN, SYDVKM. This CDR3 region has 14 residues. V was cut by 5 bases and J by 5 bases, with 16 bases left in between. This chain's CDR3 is CASSIQEGRNEQYF. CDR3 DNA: TGTGCCAGCAGTATACAGGAGGGGCGAAACGAGCAGTACTTC.

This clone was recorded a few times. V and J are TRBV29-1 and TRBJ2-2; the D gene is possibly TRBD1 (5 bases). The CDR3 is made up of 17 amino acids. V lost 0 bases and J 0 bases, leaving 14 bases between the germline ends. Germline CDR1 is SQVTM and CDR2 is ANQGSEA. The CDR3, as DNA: TGCAGCGTTGAAGATCGCGGCAGGGCATCGAACACCGGGGAGCTGTTTTTT. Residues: CSVEDRGRASNTGELFF.

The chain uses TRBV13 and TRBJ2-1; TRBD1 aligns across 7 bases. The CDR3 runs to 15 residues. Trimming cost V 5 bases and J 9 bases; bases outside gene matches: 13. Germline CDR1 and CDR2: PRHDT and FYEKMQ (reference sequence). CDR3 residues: CASSPSDRVQGEQFF. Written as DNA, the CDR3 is TGTGCCAGCAGCCCCTCTGACAGGGTACAAGGTGAGCAGTTCTTC.

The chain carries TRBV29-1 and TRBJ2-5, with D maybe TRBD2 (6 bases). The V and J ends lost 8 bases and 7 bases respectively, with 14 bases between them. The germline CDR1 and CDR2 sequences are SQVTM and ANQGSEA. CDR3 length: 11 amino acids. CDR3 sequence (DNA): TGCAGCCAACTGGAGGGCGGGACCCAGTACTTC. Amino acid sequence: CSQLEGGTQYF.

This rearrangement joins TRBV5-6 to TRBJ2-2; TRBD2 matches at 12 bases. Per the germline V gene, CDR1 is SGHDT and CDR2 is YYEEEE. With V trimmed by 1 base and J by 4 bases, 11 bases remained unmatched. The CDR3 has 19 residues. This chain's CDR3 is CASSLFFIPSGRATGELFF. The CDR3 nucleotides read TGTGCCAGCAGCTTGTTCTTTATACCTAGCGGGAGGGCCACCGGGGAGCTGTTTTTT.